The clone carrying this T cell receptor beta chain was found once. Its target is not known. This sample is drawn from a study of Ad26.COV2.S vaccination and SARS-CoV-2 variants. General study findings and limits: Vaccinees reportedly had broad spike-specific CD8+ and CD4+ T cell responses.

This CDR3 spans 15 amino acids. Looked up from germline, CDR1 is SNHLY and CDR2 is FYNNEI. Trimming removed 7 bases at V and 2 bases at J, with 16 bases between. Noted treatment: roughly 19 received Ad26.COV2.S at low or high dose, single or two shots; 5 received placebo; per-sample allocation not given. Day 63 after the first vaccine or placebo injection was the time point for sampling. An 18-55-year-old adult in Boston served as donor. Assay: immunoSEQ multiplex PCR; the TCRdb copy retains only in-frame clones and omits some. Of hundreds of thousands of clones listed, around 86% are singletons. The source of this sequence is a person between 18 and 60 years old who received the Ad26.COV2.S COVID-19 vaccine or a placebo. Here the sequenced sample was peripheral blood, taken in a trial of Ad26.COV2.S vaccine versus placebo. The J gene is TRBJ2-3, the V gene TRBV2; D remains unclear. The CDR3 here is CASTKWVVDTDTQYF. CDR3 bases: TGTGCCAGCACGAAGTGGGTTGTGGACACAGATACGCAGTATTTT.